One and the same sample provided the 32 T cell receptor beta chains below, sequenced in a study of T cell responses to AZD1222 COVID-19 vaccine. Clones were read by immunoSEQ multiplex PCR, and TCRdb kept only the in-frame ones, dropping some. The profile shows 75,000 to 95,000 clones, around nine tenths of them singletons. The starting material was peripheral blood, obtained on day 0 of MenACWY control vaccination. These receptor sequences come from an adult in good health.

The chain carries TRBV5-1 and TRBJ2-7, with D perhaps matching TRBD1 or TRBD2 (6 bases each). CDR3 length equals 15 residues. With 0 bases removed from V and 4 bases from J, the gap between germline ends came to 14 bases. The V gene's germline CDR1 is SGHRS and CDR2 YFSETQ. The DNA for the CDR3 is TGCGCCAGCAGCTTGGAAGGGGGGCCGGGTTACGAGCAGTACTTC. Translating gives CASSLEGGPGYEQYF.

The rearrangement uses TRBV4-1 and TRBJ2-1; possibly TRBD2 for D (6 bases). This CDR3 is built from 18 residues. V was clipped by 3 bases and J by 4 bases, with 22 bases between them. In germline, CDR1 is MGHRA, CDR2 YSYEKL. The CDR3 coding sequence is TGCGCCAGCAGCCACGGGACTCTCTCAAGAGGGGTTTACAATGAGCAGTTCTTC. It codes for CASSHGTLSRGVYNEQFF.

In its sample, this clone was seen once. The V call is TRBV2, the J call TRBJ2-4, with 10 bases identical to TRBD1. The germline gives CDR1 SNHLY, CDR2 FYNNEI. V lost 3 bases, J lost 7 bases, and 3 bases stayed unmatched. The CDR3 loop spans 14 amino acids. In nucleotides, the CDR3 is TGTGCCAGCAGTGACCCGGACAGGGGGAACATTCAGTACTTC. Its protein product is CASSDPDRGNIQYF.

The genes are TRBV30 and TRBJ2-2, with D tentatively TRBD1 (6 bases). This CDR3 contains 17 residues. Germline V CDR1 and CDR2: GTSNPN, SVGIG (reference sequence). The V end lost 4 bases, the J end lost 4 bases, and 22 bases lay between the germline ends. DNA for the CDR3: TGTGCCTGGACCCGGACCGAGGGACCCAGGGGCACCGGGGAGCTGTTTTTT. Amino acids: CAWTRTEGPRGTGELFF.

The chain carries TRBV10-2 and TRBJ2-7; D is unclear. There are 14 residues in the CDR3. Germline V gene data show CDR1 as WSHSY and CDR2 as SAAADI. V lost 3 bases, J lost 3 bases, and 12 bases lay in between. In DNA form, the CDR3 reads TGCGCCAGCAGTGATGATGCCTTAAGCTACGAGCAGTACTTC. It encodes CASSDDALSYEQYF.

The rearrangement links TRBV7-9 to TRBJ1-6, with D uncertain. This CDR3 contains 12 residues. V was cut by 3 bases and J by 10 bases, with 7 bases left in between. Per the germline V gene, CDR1 is SEHNR and CDR2 is FQNEAQ (reference sequence). The CDR3 sequence: CASSFSGSPLHF. Here the CDR3 DNA reads TGTGCCAGCAGCTTTAGTGGGTCACCCCTCCACTTT.

V is TRBV19 and J is TRBJ1-1, with TRBD1 matching over 9 bases. Germline V CDR1 and CDR2: LNHDA, SQIVND (reference sequence). The CDR3 consists of 12 residues. DNA for the CDR3: TGTGCTGAGGACAGGGGGAACACTGAAGCTTTCTTT. It encodes CAEDRGNTEAFF.

The V and J genes are TRBV7-3 and TRBJ2-7, with no clear D. Germline V gene data show CDR1 as SGHTA and CDR2 as FQGTGA. The CDR3 loop spans 15 amino acids. Trimming shortened V by 6 bases and J by 2 bases, and 17 bases separated the two germline ends. The CDR3 sequence is CASSETSSGPYEQYF. Here the CDR3 DNA reads TGTGCCAGCAGTGAAACATCATCAGGTCCCTACGAGCAGTACTTC.

The chain recombines TRBV5-5 with TRBJ2-1; possibly TRBD1 or TRBD2 for D (5 bases each). The germline V and J ends were trimmed by 2 bases and 7 bases, with 13 bases remaining between them. In germline, CDR1 is SGHKS, CDR2 YYEKEE (reference sequence). This CDR3 has 14 amino acids. CDR3 coding DNA: TGTGCCAGCAGCTTAGGGACGAATAGAAATGAGCAGTTCTTC. This translates into CASSLGTNRNEQFF. Drawing the rest from reference TRBV5-5 and TRBJ2-1, the complete variable domain is DAGVTQSPTHLIKTRGQQVTLRCSPISGHKSVSWYQQVLGQGPQFIFQYYEKEERGRGNFPDRFSARQFPNYSSELNVNALLLGDSALYLCASSLGTNRNEQFFGPGTRLTVL.

This clone was seen a handful of times. V is TRBV7-6 and J is TRBJ2-7, with TRBD2 identical over 15 bases. CDR3 length: 16 residues. Germline CDR1 reads SGHVS; CDR2 reads FNYEAQ. With 5 bases clipped from V and 4 bases from J, the junction kept 6 bases outside the gene matches. The CDR3 DNA reads as TGTGCCAGCAGCCAAGGGACTAGCGGGGGGTTATACGAGCAGTACTTC. Translated, it gives CASSQGTSGGLYEQYF. Together with reference TRBV7-6 and TRBJ2-7, the CDR3 gives the full variable domain: GAGVSQSPRYKVTKRGQDVALRCDPISGHVSLYWYRQALGQGPEFLTYFNYEAQQDKSGLPNDRFSAERPEGSISTLTIQRTEQRDSAMYRCASSQGTSGGLYEQYFGPGTRLTVT.

This clone occurred once. The V gene is TRBV2, the J gene TRBJ2-6; 7 bases are a match to TRBD1. Losses at the gene ends were 2 bases for V and 0 bases for J; bases not matched to a gene: 13. The CDR3 runs to 20 residues. CDR1 SNHLY and CDR2 FYNNEI come from the germline V gene. DNA of the CDR3: TGTGCCAGCAGTGAATCGGGACAGCTATTATTTTTCTCTGGGGCCAACGTCCTGACTTTC. Its protein product is CASSESGQLLFFSGANVLTF.

The chain carries TRBV7-9 and TRBJ2-7; D call uncertain. The germline V and J ends were trimmed by 3 bases and 1 base, with 7 bases remaining between them. From germline, CDR1 is SEHNR and CDR2 FQNEAQ (reference sequence). The CDR3 runs to 13 residues. In nucleotides, the CDR3 is TGTGCCAGCAGCTTGGCGTATTCCTACGAGCAGTACTTC. It specifies CASSLAYSYEQYF.

The rearrangement uses TRBV19 and TRBJ2-7; the match to TRBD2 covers 9 bases. Germline values: CDR1 LNHDA, CDR2 SQIVND (reference sequence). V was pared by 0 bases and J by 3 bases, with 6 bases of the junction left unmatched. The CDR3 sequence is 16 residues long. CDR3 sequence (DNA): TGTGCCAGTAGTATAGACCTCGCTAGCGGGGTCTACGAGCAGTACTTC. Its protein is CASSIDLASGVYEQYF.

The CDR3 nucleotides are TGTGCCAGCAAAGACCCGGGACTAGTTCGCTACGAGCAGTACTTC. Translating gives CASKDPGLVRYEQYF. This chain joins TRBV28 and TRBJ2-7; TRBD2 matches 8 bases. This CDR3 has 15 residues. V shed 7 bases and J 3 bases; nucleotides not matched to a gene: 11. CDR1 is MDHEN, CDR2 SYDVKM, per germline. Combining the CDR3 with reference TRBV28 and TRBJ2-7 gives the whole variable domain DVKVTQSSRYLVKRTGEKVFLECVQDMDHENMFWYRQDPGLGLRLIYFSYDVKMKEKGDIPEGYSVSREKKERFSLILESASTNQTSMYLCASKDPGLVRYEQYFGPGTRLTVT.

The chain combines TRBV5-1 with TRBJ2-7; D is unresolved. Germline CDR1 and CDR2: SGHRS and YFSETQ. Trimming removed 1 base from V and 3 bases from J, with 17 bases in between. This CDR3 is built from 16 residues. The CDR3 sequence: CASSLLQTPYSYEQYF. CDR3 nucleotides: TGCGCCAGCAGCTTGCTCCAGACACCCTACAGCTACGAGCAGTACTTC.

The rearrangement links TRBV7-8 to TRBJ1-5; tentatively, D is TRBD1 (6 bases). There are 14 residues in the CDR3. Trimming took 5 bases from V and 6 from J, leaving 14 bases between them. CDR1 and CDR2 from the germline V gene are SGHVS and FQNEAQ. The CDR3 nucleotides are TGTGCCAGCAGCGCAACCCAGGGGTCTCAGCCCCAGCATTTT. Its protein is CASSATQGSQPQHF.

The chain uses TRBV14 and TRBJ2-7; D is ambiguous. The V gene's germline CDR1 is SGHDN and CDR2 FVKESK. CDR3 length: 13 residues. V was shortened by 1 base and J by 7 bases, with 11 bases between the two germline ends. CDR3 nucleotides: TGTGCCAGCAGCCAAGTGTACCCGGGTGAGCAGTACTTC. This encodes CASSQVYPGEQYF.

The chain combines TRBV28 with TRBJ1-1; D is unclear. The CDR3 sequence is 13 residues long. The germline V and J ends were trimmed by 7 bases and 1 base, with 10 bases remaining between them. Germline CDR1 is MDHEN and CDR2 is SYDVKM. CDR3 nucleotides: TGTGCCAGCATACCATACAAGAACACTGAAGCTTTCTTT. Translated: CASIPYKNTEAFF.

The rearrangement joins TRBV5-5 to TRBJ2-1, with TRBD2 as a possible D gene (5 bases). The CDR3 is 16 amino acids. V lost 4 bases and J 8 bases, leaving 22 bases between the germline ends. Germline loops: CDR1 SGHKS, CDR2 YYEKEE (reference sequence). Written as DNA, the CDR3 is TGTGCCAGCAGCCCTAGCCCACTGTCGGGGATCCATGAGCAGTTCTTC. Translated, it gives CASSPSPLSGIHEQFF. Using reference TRBV5-5 and TRBJ2-1 for the parts outside the CDR3, the full variable domain is DAGVTQSPTHLIKTRGQQVTLRCSPISGHKSVSWYQQVLGQGPQFIFQYYEKEERGRGNFPDRFSARQFPNYSSELNVNALLLGDSALYLCASSPSPLSGIHEQFFGPGTRLTVL.

This clone was observed a single time. V gene TRBV3-1 (or the pseudogene TRBV3-2) combines with J gene TRBJ2-2; TRBD1 is a possible D gene (6 bases). This CDR3 has 15 residues. Germline values: CDR1 LGHDT, CDR2 YNNKEL (reference sequence). The V end lost 5 bases, the J end lost 5 bases, and 15 bases lay between the germline ends. In DNA, the CDR3 is TGTGCCAGCAGCTCCAGAAAGGGGGAGACCGGGGAGCTGTTTTTT. This codes for CASSSRKGETGELFF.

The V call is TRBV13, the J call TRBJ1-3; TRBD1 is a possible D gene (6 bases). Trimming cost V 5 bases and J 0 bases, with 8 bases left between them. Per the germline V gene, CDR1 is PRHDT and CDR2 is FYEKMQ (reference sequence). The CDR3 loop spans 14 amino acids. As DNA, the CDR3 is TGTGCCAGCAGCACGGACAGCTCTGGAAACACCATATATTTT. Translation: CASSTDSSGNTIYF.

The rearrangement joins TRBV19 to TRBJ1-5; D uncertain. The germline V gene encodes CDR1 LNHDA and CDR2 SQIVND (reference sequence). This CDR3 contains 16 residues. Deletions cut 5 bases from V and 2 bases from J, with 16 bases between. The CDR3 DNA sequence: TGTGCCAGTAGTGTACCGGGCCCTGGGGGCAATCAGCCCCAGCATTTT. Translating it yields CASSVPGPGGNQPQHF.

The rearrangement uses TRBV11-3 and TRBJ1-1; D unclear. The CDR3 spans 12 residues. Trimming shortened V by 4 bases and J by 1 base, and 4 bases separated the two germline ends. Germline V CDR1 and CDR2: SGHNT, YENEEA. Written as DNA, the CDR3 is TGTGCCAGCAGCTCCGAGAACACTGAAGCTTTCTTT. Translated: CASSSENTEAFF.

The chain links TRBV27 to TRBJ2-7; 10 bases are a match to TRBD1. Unmatched junction bases numbered 7, after V lost 3 bases and J lost 5 bases. CDR1 is MNHEY and CDR2 is SMNVEV in the germline V gene (reference sequence). The CDR3 extends over 15 amino acids. This CDR3 is CASSLRQGARNEQYF. CDR3 coding DNA: TGTGCCAGCAGTTTGCGACAGGGGGCGCGAAACGAGCAGTACTTC.

The J gene is TRBJ2-3, the V gene TRBV7-8; D is uncertain. CDR1 is SGHVS and CDR2 is FQNEAQ in the germline V gene. Deletions cut 5 bases from V and 6 bases from J, with 9 bases between. The CDR3 sequence is 12 residues long. The CDR3 DNA reads TGTGCCAGCAGCGACTTGCGGGATACGCAGTATTTT. As protein: CASSDLRDTQYF.

The CDR3 loop is CASSYNTGAYNQPQHF. Written as DNA, the CDR3 is TGTGCCAGCAGTTATAATACAGGGGCCTACAATCAGCCCCAGCATTTT. The chain couples TRBV6-2 or TRBV6-3 to TRBJ1-5; 7 positions agree with TRBD1. This CDR3 is 16 amino acids long. V lost 3 bases to trimming and J lost 3 bases; unmatched junction nucleotides: 8. Germline-derived CDR1 and CDR2 are MNHEY and SVGEGT.

This clone was seen once. V gene TRBV10-2 combines with J gene TRBJ2-7, with D perhaps matching TRBD1 (6 bases). Germline CDR1 and CDR2: WSHSY and SAAADI. This CDR3 region has 13 residues. V dropped 2 bases and J dropped 3 bases, with 8 bases sitting between them. The CDR3 reads CASSEDRYYEQYF. The CDR3 nucleotides are TGCGCCAGCAGTGAGGACAGGTACTACGAGCAGTACTTC.

The gene calls are TRBV4-2 and TRBJ1-5; D uncertain. The CDR3 is 15 amino acids. Germline lookup yields CDR1 LGHNA and CDR2 YNFKEQ. Trimming pared 0 bases from V and 11 bases from J, leaving 17 bases between. The CDR3 loop is CASSQDERSRRSQHF. CDR3 nucleotide sequence: TGTGCCAGCAGCCAAGATGAACGGTCCCGCCGGTCCCAGCATTTT.

The chain has TRBV7-3 and TRBJ1-4; 7 bases map to TRBD1. The V gene end was trimmed by 5 bases and the J gene end by 5 bases; junction bases not matched to a gene: 11. CDR3 size: 16 residues. Germline lookup yields CDR1 SGHTA and CDR2 FQGTGA. Here the CDR3 DNA reads TGTGCCAGCAGCGGTAATCGACAGGGTAGAAATGAAAAACTGTTTTTT. Translating gives CASSGNRQGRNEKLFF.

The rearrangement joins TRBV3-1 (or the pseudogene TRBV3-2) to TRBJ1-6; D possibly corresponds to TRBD1 (5 bases). This CDR3 has 12 residues. V lost 6 bases, J lost 14 bases, and 14 bases lay in between. From germline, CDR1 is LGHDT and CDR2 YNNKEL (reference sequence). The CDR3 spells CASSPGSQTLHF. The CDR3 DNA follows: TGTGCCAGCAGTCCAGGGAGTCAAACCCTCCACTTT.

A remark on this clone: The CDR3 does not close with the conserved phenylalanine or tryptophan, likely indicating a read error. The DNA is omitted, as the CDR3 cannot be located on it reliably, and the CDR3 follows TCRdb's listing. The chain combines TRBV3-1 (or the pseudogene TRBV3-2) with TRBJ1-1; the D call in the table, TRBD1, was not verified against the DNA. The CDR3 is 11 amino acids in total, end residues counted. CDR1 and CDR2 (germline): LGHDT, YNNKEL (reference sequence). This CDR3 is CASSQRSGPDL.

The sample holds a few counts of this clone. The V call is TRBV11-3, the J call TRBJ2-7; 7 bases are a match to TRBD1. Per germline, CDR1 SGHNT and CDR2 YENEEA. CDR3 length equals 15 residues. The V gene end was trimmed by 3 bases and the J gene end by 6 bases; junction bases not matched to a gene: 11. In DNA, the CDR3 is TGTGCCAGCAGCTTGAGACAGGGCAGGGACGGCGAGCAGTACTTC. Amino acid sequence: CASSLRQGRDGEQYF.